This paragraph reports one TCR beta chain. Its recognized antigen is unknown. Base qualities are not recorded, but no much larger clone differs from it by a single base. The data were taken from a study of blood T cell dynamics during melanoma immunotherapy (TCRdb year 2020). Study-level background: The patients had metastatic melanoma and were given first-line pembrolizumab or nivolumab plus ipilimumab as standard of care in the United Kingdom. To find early correlates of response, the study profiled the peripheral T cell receptor repertoires of patients with metastatic melanoma both before and after one cycle of checkpoint inhibitor therapy. The training cohort consisted of consecutive patients, while an additional independent group of patients from the same centre was pooled to form an external validation set. Findings and caveats that apply to the study as a whole: Whether the T cell clones driving repertoire changes were melanoma-specific or reflected general immune activation could not be determined in the study. A bifurcated reorganization of the PBMC repertoire at W3, with increased clonality or increased diversity, was observed in patients who later achieved disease control, unlike in progressors. The relatively small sample size was recognized as a factor that could limit how well the results generalize.

A fixed 350 ng of DNA was loaded for every bulk PBMC sample. TCR beta CDR3 sequences were amplified from genomic DNA with the immunoSEQ TCRb Assay kit following manufacturer instructions. The KAPA Library Quantification Kit for Illumina platforms was used to quantify pooled libraries by qPCR. Sequencing of the pooled libraries was done on an Illumina NextSeq 500, with clustering at about 0.6-1.1 pM. The authors' analysis ran thus. Analysis of the TCR data relied on immunoSEQ ANALYZER and the R LymphoSeq package. A rearrangement efficiency score was calculated as productive divided by the sum of productive and non-productive CDR3 sequences. Clonality was measured with the Gini coefficient and diversity with the Renyi index at alpha=1, and both measures were compared pairwise between timepoints within each patient. Clonal relatedness, based on an edit distance of 3, and repertoire similarity, based on the Bhattacharyya coefficient, were both computed in LymphoSeq. To classify response, a linear discriminant analysis based on week-3 changes in clonality and diversity was built using the R MASS and caret packages. Entries here come from immuneACCESS through TCRdb and include only in-frame sequences with V and J called. Some clones fail to appear in such tables; in the studies checked, an unresolved V gene covers under half of the shortfall, and the cause of the remainder is unknown. The DNA was the basis for D and trimming; V, J and clone size are from that table. The sample table lists over 8,000 clones, 85% to 90% of them with a count of one. Clones ranked in the top ten supply 9.8% of the sample.

The time point label corresponds to: pre-treatment baseline. Blood was sampled before treatment (T0) and at week 3 (W3), after the first cycle of checkpoint blockade. Except for a couple of patients with rapid clinical progression, response was assessed 12 weeks after the first infusion by RECIST 1.1; disease control meant complete response, partial response or stable disease. Patients were not eligible if they had prior systemic cancer treatment, concomitant immunosuppressant therapy or synchronous other active malignancies. TCR beta was sequenced in both bulk PBMC and plasma cell-free DNA in order to track circulating cells as well as T cell turnover. PBMC were isolated from blood with Lymphoprep and SepMate tubes, followed by red cell lysis. QIAamp DNA Blood Mini kits were used to extract DNA from PBMC and from sorted T cell subsets. From the germline V gene, CDR1 is ENHRY and CDR2 is SYGVKD. Reading from cysteine to phenylalanine, the CDR3 counts 13 amino acids. CDR3 DNA is the only sequence kept; it has 39 bases, read in frame from the first base. V ends up 4 bases short and J 7 bases short, with an unmatched junction base count of 4.

Here the chain combines TRBV10-3 and TRBJ2-1, with TRBD2 identical over 7 junction bases. The material sequenced was blood, taken from a patient treated with checkpoint blockade. The receptor was derived from a human donor with melanoma. CDR3 protein: CAISGTSRNEQFF. The nucleotide sequence reads TGTGCCATCAGTGGGACTAGTAGGAATGAGCAGTTCTTC.